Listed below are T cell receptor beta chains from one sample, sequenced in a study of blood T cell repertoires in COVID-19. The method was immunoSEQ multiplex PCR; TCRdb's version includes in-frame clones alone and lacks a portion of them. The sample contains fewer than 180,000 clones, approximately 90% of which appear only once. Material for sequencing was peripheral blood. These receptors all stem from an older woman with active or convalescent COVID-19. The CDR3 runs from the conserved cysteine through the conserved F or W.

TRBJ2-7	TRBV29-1	CSVRSEGYEQYF
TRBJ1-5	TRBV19	CASKITATSNQPQHF
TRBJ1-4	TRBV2	CAGSGANEKLFF
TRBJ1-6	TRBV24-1	CATRDRSSYNSPLHF
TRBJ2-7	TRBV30	CAWSKQGRESYEQYF
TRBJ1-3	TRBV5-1	CASSLRGGSGNTIYF
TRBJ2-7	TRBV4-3	CASSPAAGREGIYEQYF
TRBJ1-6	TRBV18	CASSPLTGSNSPLHF
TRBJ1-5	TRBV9	CASSVGDRGNQPQHF
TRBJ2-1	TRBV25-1	CASSVSGGMYNEQFF
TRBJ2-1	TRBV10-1	CASSEGRGSYNEQFF
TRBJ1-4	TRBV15	CATSRAADFNEKLFF
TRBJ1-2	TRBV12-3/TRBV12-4	CASSLWSSYGYTF
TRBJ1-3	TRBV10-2	CASSDGFSGNTIYF
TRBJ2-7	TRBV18	CASSPGTGAYEQYF
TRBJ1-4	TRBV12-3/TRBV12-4	CASRQGTGEKLFF
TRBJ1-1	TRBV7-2	CASSVDGTLNTEAFF
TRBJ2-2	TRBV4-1	CASSQAGDLTGELFF
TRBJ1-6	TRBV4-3	CASSQDRDSPLHF
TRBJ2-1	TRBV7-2	CASSSGTINEQFF
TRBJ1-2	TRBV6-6	CASFRVGYTF
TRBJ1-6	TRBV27	CASSERQGSPLHF
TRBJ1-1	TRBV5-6	CASSLTGSNTEAFF
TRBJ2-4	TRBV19	CASSITGVLHIQYF
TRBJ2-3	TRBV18	CASSPQGPTSTDTQYF
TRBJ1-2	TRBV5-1	CASSLVAHLNYGYTF
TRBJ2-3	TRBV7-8	CASSLAVAGVLTDTQYF
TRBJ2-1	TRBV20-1	CSASVKNNEQFF